This T cell receptor beta chain was recovered during a study of T cell responses to AZD1222 COVID-19 vaccine. Study-level background: Researchers grouped second doses given at about 4 or about 12 weeks into one pool.

The protocol was immunoSEQ multiplex PCR, while the TCRdb copy is restricted to in-frame clones and leaves out a portion. The sample holds around 170,000 clones, roughly 90% seen once. Trimming stripped 0 bases from V and 10 bases from J, with 16 bases between. Per the germline V gene, CDR1 is MNHEY and CDR2 is SVGAGI. CDR3 length: 16 residues. The rearrangement links TRBV6-5 to TRBJ1-6; weak D call: TRBD1 (6 bases). Sequencing was performed on peripheral blood, taken on day 0 of AZD1222 vaccination. This TCR came from an adult in good health. CDR3 loop: CASSYSTGAGASPLHF. DNA for the CDR3: TGTGCCAGCAGTTACTCGACGGGGGCAGGGGCATCACCCCTCCACTTT.